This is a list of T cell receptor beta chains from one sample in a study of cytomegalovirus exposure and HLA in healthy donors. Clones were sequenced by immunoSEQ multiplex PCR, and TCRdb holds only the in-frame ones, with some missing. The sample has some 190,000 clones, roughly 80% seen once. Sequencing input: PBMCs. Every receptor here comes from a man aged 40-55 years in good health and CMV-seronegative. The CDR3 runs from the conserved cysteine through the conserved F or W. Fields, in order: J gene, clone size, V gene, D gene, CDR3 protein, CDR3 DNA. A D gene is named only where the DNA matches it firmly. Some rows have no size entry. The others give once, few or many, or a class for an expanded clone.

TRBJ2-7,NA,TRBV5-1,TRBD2,CASSLVGSGRAGSYEQYF,TGCGCCAGCAGCTTGGTAGGTAGCGGGAGGGCCGGCTCCTACGAGCAGTACTTC
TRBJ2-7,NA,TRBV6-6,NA,CASSYFKQKAAYEQYF,TGTGCCAGCAGTTATTTCAAGCAGAAGGCGGCATACGAGCAGTACTTC
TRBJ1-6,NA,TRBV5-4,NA,CASSLGQSNSPLHF,TGTGCCAGCAGCTTAGGACAGTCTAATTCACCCCTCCACTTT
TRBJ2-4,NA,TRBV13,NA,CASSSRGSIAKNIQYF,TGTGCCAGCAGCTCCAGGGGAAGCATAGCCAAAAACATTCAGTACTTC
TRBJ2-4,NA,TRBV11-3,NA,CASSDPSQGAKNIQYF,TGTGCCAGCAGCGACCCGTCCCAGGGAGCCAAAAACATTCAGTACTTC
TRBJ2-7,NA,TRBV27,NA,CASSPLGAGALYEQYF,TGTGCCAGCAGCCCCCTCGGGGCAGGGGCTCTCTACGAGCAGTACTTC
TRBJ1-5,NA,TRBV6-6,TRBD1,CASSYGGTGNQPQHF,TGTGCCAGCAGTTACGGGGGGACAGGGAATCAGCCCCAGCATTTT
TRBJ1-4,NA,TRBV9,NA,CASSEGTLEKLFF,TGTGCCAGCAGCGAGGGGACTCTAGAAAAACTGTTTTTT
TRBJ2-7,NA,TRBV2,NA,CASSTDRLGREQYF,TGTGCCAGCAGTACCGACAGGTTAGGGCGCGAGCAGTACTTC
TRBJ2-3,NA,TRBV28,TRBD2,CASSGRREVTQYF,TGTGCCAGCAGCGGCCGCCGGGAGGTTACGCAGTATTTT
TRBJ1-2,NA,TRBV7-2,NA,CASSPGLAKGYTF,TGTGCCAGCAGCCCAGGATTAGCGAAAGGCTACACCTTC
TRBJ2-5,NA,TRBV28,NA,CASSLGRRQETQYF,TGTGCCAGCAGTTTAGGGAGGAGACAAGAGACCCAGTACTTC
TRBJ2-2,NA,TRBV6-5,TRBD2,CASSYGAGGRHGELFF,TGTGCCAGCAGTTACGGAGCGGGAGGGCGTCACGGGGAGCTGTTTTTT
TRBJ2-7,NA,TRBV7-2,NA,CASSPSGTRFYEQYF,TGTGCCAGCAGCCCATCCGGGACTCGCTTCTACGAGCAGTACTTC
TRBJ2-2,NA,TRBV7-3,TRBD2,CASSPNAGGLTPNTGELFF,TGTGCCAGCAGCCCGAACGCGGGGGGCCTAACCCCAAACACCGGGGAGCTGTTTTTT
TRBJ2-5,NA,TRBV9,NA,CASSVGEARGETQYF,TGTGCCAGCAGCGTAGGAGAGGCCCGGGGGGAGACCCAGTACTTC
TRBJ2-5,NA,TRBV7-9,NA,CASSLLARTQETQYF,TGTGCCAGCAGCTTACTTGCGCGAACCCAAGAGACCCAGTACTTC
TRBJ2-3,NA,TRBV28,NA,CASSLRGSPKGPDTQYF,TGTGCCAGCAGTTTACGGGGGTCACCCAAAGGTCCAGATACGCAGTATTTT
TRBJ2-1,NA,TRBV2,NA,CASSGMAAYNEQFF,TGTGCCAGCAGTGGAATGGCCGCCTACAATGAGCAGTTCTTC
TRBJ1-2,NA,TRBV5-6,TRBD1,CASSPFGDRGDYGYTF,TGTGCCAGCAGCCCCTTTGGGGACAGGGGGGACTATGGCTACACCTTC
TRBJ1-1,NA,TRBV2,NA,CASTFDSDTEAFF,TGTGCCAGCACTTTCGACAGCGACACTGAAGCTTTCTTT
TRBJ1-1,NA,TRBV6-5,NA,CASSYSEGFTEAFF,TGTGCCAGCAGTTACTCGGAGGGGTTCACTGAAGCTTTCTTT
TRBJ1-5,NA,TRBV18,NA,CASSPGGSEQPQHF,TGTGCCAGCTCACCGGGGGGGTCGGAACAGCCCCAGCATTTT
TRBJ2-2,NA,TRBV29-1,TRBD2,CSAVNRLAGVTGELFF,TGCAGCGCCGTCAACCGACTAGCGGGGGTCACCGGGGAGCTGTTTTTT
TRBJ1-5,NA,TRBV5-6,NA,CASSLGTLNQPQHF,TGTGCCAGCAGCTTGGGGACTCTCAATCAGCCCCAGCATTTT
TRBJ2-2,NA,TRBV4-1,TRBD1,CASSQPPGTGDTGELFF,TGCGCCAGCAGCCAACCCCCCGGGACAGGGGACACCGGGGAGCTGTTTTTT
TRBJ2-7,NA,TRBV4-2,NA,CASSQGRVGGEQYF,TGTGCCAGCAGCCAAGGAAGGGTTGGAGGGGAGCAGTACTTC
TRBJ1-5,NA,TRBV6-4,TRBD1,CASSERQGVRNQPQHF,TGTGCCAGCAGTGAAAGACAGGGAGTTAGGAATCAGCCCCAGCATTTT
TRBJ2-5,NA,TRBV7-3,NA,CASSSDYRETQYF,TGTGCCAGCAGCTCGGATTATCGGGAAACCCAGTACTTC
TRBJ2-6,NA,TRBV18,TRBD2,CASSGLAVSAGANVLTF,TGTGCCAGCTCAGGACTAGCGGTCTCTGCAGGGGCCAACGTCCTGACTTTC
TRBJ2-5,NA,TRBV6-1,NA,CASSSQPGLQETQYF,TGTGCCAGCAGTTCGCAACCGGGGTTGCAAGAGACCCAGTACTTC
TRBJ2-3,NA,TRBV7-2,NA,CASRKGRGQGPDTQYF,TGTGCCAGCAGAAAAGGAAGGGGCCAAGGACCAGATACGCAGTATTTT
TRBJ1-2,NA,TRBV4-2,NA,CASSQGQGINYGYTF,TGTGCCAGCAGCCAAGGGCAGGGAATTAACTATGGCTACACCTTC
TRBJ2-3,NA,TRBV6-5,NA,CASRLTKAGDTQYF,TGTGCCAGCAGATTGACCAAGGCGGGAGATACGCAGTATTTT
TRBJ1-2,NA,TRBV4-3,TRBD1,CASSQDTGGSGYTF,TGCGCCAGCAGCCAAGATACAGGGGGCTCTGGCTACACCTTC
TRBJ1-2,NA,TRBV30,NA,CAWNGGNYGYTF,TGTGCCTGGAACGGGGGGAACTATGGCTACACCTTC
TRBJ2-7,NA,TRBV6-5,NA,CASSYSDSNPYEQYF,TGTGCCAGCAGTTACTCGGACTCAAACCCCTACGAGCAGTACTTC
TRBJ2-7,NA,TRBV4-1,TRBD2,CASSQRGDGGYEQYF,TGCGCCAGCAGCCAACGGGGGGACGGAGGCTACGAGCAGTACTTC
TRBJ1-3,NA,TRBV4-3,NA,CASSQGTASGNTIYF,TGCGCCAGCAGCCAAGGCACAGCCTCTGGAAACACCATATATTTT
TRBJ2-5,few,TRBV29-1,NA,CSVDLYRAPETQYF,TGCAGCGTTGATCTTTACAGGGCCCCGGAGACCCAGTACTTC
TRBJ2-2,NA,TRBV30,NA,CAWDRPGSTGWELFF,TGTGCCTGGGACCGACCGGGATCCACCGGGTGGGAGCTGTTTTTT
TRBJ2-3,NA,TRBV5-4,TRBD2,CASSFEGLATDTQYF,TGTGCCAGCAGCTTCGAGGGACTAGCAACAGATACGCAGTATTTT
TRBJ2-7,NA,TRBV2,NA,CASSSTLDSYEQYF,TGTGCCAGCAGTTCGACACTCGACTCCTACGAGCAGTACTTC
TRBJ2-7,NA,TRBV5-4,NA,CASSLGGGQDEQYF,TGTGCCAGCAGCCTTGGGGGGGGCCAGGACGAGCAGTACTTC
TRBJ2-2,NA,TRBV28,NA,CASSLRQGGLNTGELFF,TGTGCCAGCAGTTTACGACAGGGAGGTCTGAACACCGGGGAGCTGTTTTTT
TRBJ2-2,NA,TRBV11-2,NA,CASSLGFGLTGELFF,TGTGCCAGCAGCTTAGGGTTCGGTCTCACCGGGGAGCTGTTTTTT
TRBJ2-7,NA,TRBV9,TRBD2,CASSSGLAGGSSYEQYF,TGTGCCAGCAGCTCGGGACTAGCGGGAGGCAGCTCCTACGAGCAGTACTTC
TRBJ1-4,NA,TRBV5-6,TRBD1,CASSAGTGGEKLFF,TGTGCCAGCAGCGCCGGGACAGGGGGTGAAAAACTGTTTTTT
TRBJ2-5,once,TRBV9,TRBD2,CASSVAPTSGQETQYF,TGTGCCAGCAGCGTAGCTCCGACTAGCGGCCAAGAGACCCAGTACTTC
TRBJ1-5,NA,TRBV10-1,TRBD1,CAGRRFKGGDQPQHF,TGCGCCGGTAGGAGATTTAAAGGGGGCGATCAGCCCCAGCATTTT